Presented here are 17 T cell receptor beta chains from one specimen sequenced in a study of blood T cell repertoires in COVID-19. TCRdb's table, derived via immunoSEQ multiplex PCR, lists solely in-frame clones and lacks some. The table shows about 76,000 clones, with about 88% occurring only once. The sample consisted of peripheral blood. These receptor sequences come from a human donor in a cohort sampled during active COVID-19.

The chain links TRBV3-1 (or the pseudogene TRBV3-2) to TRBJ2-7; 11 nucleotides line up with TRBD2. J gave up 3 bases and V 1 base, and 5 bases lay outside the gene matches. The V gene's germline CDR1 is LGHDT and CDR2 YNNKEL (reference sequence). The length of the CDR3 is 16 residues. The CDR3 is CASSQGLAGGYYEQYF. The CDR3 bases are TGTGCCAGCAGCCAAGGGTTAGCGGGAGGGTACTACGAGCAGTACTTC.

The chain combines TRBV5-1 with TRBJ2-7; maybe TRBD2 (6 bases). There are 13 residues in the CDR3. Germline V gene data show CDR1 as SGHRS and CDR2 as YFSETQ. Deletions cut 2 bases from V and 2 bases from J, with 8 bases between. The CDR3: CASSFPGAYEQYF. The CDR3 region has the DNA TGCGCCAGCAGCTTTCCGGGGGCCTACGAGCAGTACTTC.

For the CDR3, the DNA is TGTGCCAGCAGGCCTTCAGCTGGGGCAGCGAACACTGAAGCTTTCTTT. It specifies CASRPSAGAANTEAFF. V and J are TRBV28 and TRBJ1-1, with a weak D call TRBD1 (5 bases). The V end was cut by 6 bases, the J end by 1 base, with 18 bases between. CDR1 and CDR2 from the germline V gene are MDHEN and SYDVKM. The CDR3 runs 16 residues.

V usage is TRBV7-3 and J usage is TRBJ2-1; 10 nucleotides match TRBD2. V trimming: 5 bases; J trimming: 2 bases; junction bases outside the gene matches: 6. The germline V gene has CDR1 SGHTA and CDR2 FQGTGA. This CDR3 spans 16 amino acids. The CDR3 DNA follows: TGTGCCAGCAGCAGATCTAGCGGGGGCACCTACAATGAGCAGTTCTTC. Translation gives CASSRSSGGTYNEQFF.

This chain links TRBV19 with TRBJ1-1; 7 bases map to TRBD1. The germline V gene encodes CDR1 LNHDA and CDR2 SQIVND (reference sequence). The CDR3 runs to 14 residues. With 8 bases clipped from V and 0 bases from J, the junction kept 6 bases outside the gene matches. The CDR3, as DNA: TGTGCCAGTTTAAACAGGGGAATGAACACTGAAGCTTTCTTT. Protein sequence: CASLNRGMNTEAFF.

The V call is TRBV6-2 or TRBV6-3, the J call TRBJ2-7, with 9 bases aligning to TRBD2. Germline lookup yields CDR1 MNHEY and CDR2 SVGEGT. Trimming removed 6 bases from V and 4 bases from J; junction bases left unmatched: 10. CDR3 size: 15 residues. This CDR3 reads CASSRSGSGSYEQYF. The CDR3 DNA is TGTGCCAGCAGCCGCAGTGGTAGCGGGAGTTACGAGCAGTACTTC.

This chain joins TRBV9 and TRBJ2-1, with 8 bases lining up with TRBD2. The V segment lost 4 bases and the J segment 0 bases; nucleotides outside the gene matches: 9. Germline V lookup: CDR1 SGDLS, CDR2 YYNGEE. This CDR3 contains 17 residues. The CDR3 nucleotides read TGTGCCAGCAGCCCCGGGGTAGCGGGGTCCTCCTACAATGAGCAGTTCTTC. Amino acids: CASSPGVAGSSYNEQFF.

Here the CDR3 reads CASRLGQGWFASAGELFF. CDR3 DNA sequence: TGTGCAAGTCGCTTAGGGCAGGGATGGTTCGCTTCGGCCGGGGAGCTGTTTTTT. The V and J genes are TRBV12-2 and TRBJ2-2; TRBD1, the D gene given by the table, was not confirmed from the DNA. TRBV12-2 represents a pseudogene. The CDR3 spans 18 residues.

The chain is built from TRBV4-1 and TRBJ2-5; possible D gene TRBD2, 6 bases. The length of the CDR3 is 17 residues. V was cut by 4 bases and J by 2 bases, with 20 bases left in between. Germline CDR1 is MGHRA and CDR2 is YSYEKL. The CDR3 sequence: CASSPGDGQKRQETQYF. The CDR3 coding sequence is TGCGCCAGCAGCCCGGGGGATGGGCAGAAACGGCAAGAGACCCAGTACTTC.

The chain recombines TRBV5-1 with TRBJ2-3, with TRBD1 matching 7 bases. Trimming cost V 7 bases and J 4 bases; bases outside gene matches: 6. The CDR3 spans 13 residues. Per germline, CDR1 SGHRS and CDR2 YFSETQ. The CDR3 DNA follows: TGCGCCAGCGCTAATCAGGGGGCAGATACGCAGTATTTT. Amino acid sequence: CASANQGADTQYF.

The gene calls are TRBV7-9 and TRBJ2-1; 10 bases match TRBD2. The CDR3 has 15 residues. Germline values: CDR1 SEHNR, CDR2 FQNEAQ (reference sequence). V was clipped by 5 bases and J by 6 bases; unmatched bases: 7. DNA of the CDR3: TGTGCCAGCAGCACTCTAGCGGGGGAAATCAATGAGCAGTTCTTC. This gives the protein CASSTLAGEINEQFF.

This sequence joins TRBV25-1 and TRBJ2-5; D is undetermined. The V and J ends lost 10 bases and 5 bases respectively, with 8 bases between them. CDR3 length equals 10 residues. The germline V gene has CDR1 MGHDK and CDR2 SYGVNS. The chain's CDR3 is CATRQETQYF. Written as DNA, the CDR3 is TGTGCCACGCGGCAGGAGACCCAGTACTTC.

The chain has TRBV6-1 and TRBJ1-4; D is ambiguous. Trimming left V 1 base short and J 6 bases short, with 12 bases between. Germline lookup yields CDR1 MNHNS and CDR2 SASEGT. CDR3 size: 15 residues. CDR3 bases: TGTGCCAGCAGTGAAGTTGCAGGTTCAGATGAAAAACTGTTTTTT. Translated: CASSEVAGSDEKLFF.

This chain joins TRBV3-1 (or the pseudogene TRBV3-2) and TRBJ2-1; TRBD2 agrees at 14 bases. The V gene's germline CDR1 is LGHDT and CDR2 YNNKEL (reference sequence). The CDR3 spans 17 residues. The V gene end was trimmed by 4 bases and the J gene end by 2 bases; junction bases not matched to a gene: 4. The CDR3 reads CASSLGLAGATYNEQFF. The CDR3, as DNA: TGTGCCAGCAGCCTGGGACTAGCGGGAGCCACCTACAATGAGCAGTTCTTC.

This chain uses TRBV5-1 with TRBJ2-7; the D gene is possibly TRBD1 (6 bases). Trimming removed 3 bases at V and 3 bases at J, with 13 bases between. In germline, CDR1 is SGHRS, CDR2 YFSETQ. The CDR3 has 14 residues. For the CDR3, the DNA is TGCGCCAGCAGCTCCCGGACAGTTAACTACGAGCAGTACTTC. It yields the protein CASSSRTVNYEQYF.

The J gene is TRBJ1-1, the V gene TRBV6-5; tentatively, D is TRBD1 (5 bases). The CDR3 runs to 12 residues. CDR1 and CDR2 from the germline V gene are MNHEY and SVGAGI. The CDR3 reads CAGVGGSTEAFF. For the CDR3, the DNA is TGTGCGGGGGTCGGAGGGTCCACTGAAGCTTTCTTT.

This clone was detected only once. This chain uses TRBV11-2 with TRBJ2-3; D possibly corresponds to TRBD2 (6 bases). The V gene's germline CDR1 is SGHAT and CDR2 FQNNGV. The CDR3 loop spans 16 amino acids. Trimming removed 0 bases from V and 1 base from J, with 11 bases in between. CDR3 sequence: CASSLDWASGTDTQYF. CDR3 DNA: TGTGCCAGCAGCTTAGATTGGGCTAGCGGCACAGATACGCAGTATTTT.